Listed below are T cell receptor beta chains from one sample, sequenced in a study of blood T cells in healthy people across ages. TCRdb re-called the 5' RACE reads through MiXCR, storing one row per CDR3 protein. The data contain 650,000 to 950,000 distinct CDR3 sequences, under 45% of them seen just once; the ten biggest clones take up nearly 20%. Sample: blood. These receptors were taken from a man between 60 and 70 years old in good health. CDR3s include the opening cysteine and the closing phenylalanine or tryptophan. The D gene is left open where the match is weak. Clone size is shown for a subset of rows, as once, few, many or a class of expanded clone.

size	V	D	J	CDR3
once	TRBV18	TRBD1	TRBJ1-1	CASSHDRGRGAFF
-	TRBV7-2	-	TRBJ2-3	CASSLSGQPTDTQYF
few	TRBV7-9	-	TRBJ2-7	CASSLAPSIRSGQYF
few	TRBV12-3/TRBV12-4	-	TRBJ2-7	CASSFRGISYEQYF
-	TRBV2	-	TRBJ1-5	CASSDDRNNQPQHF
few	TRBV12-3/TRBV12-4	TRBD1	TRBJ1-1	CASKPLGQADEAFF
-	TRBV6-6	-	TRBJ2-5	CASSYPSGYEQYF
few	TRBV5-5	-	TRBJ1-2	CASSLERTPNGYTF
few	TRBV5-1	TRBD1	TRBJ2-7	CASSFNTGDHEQYF
many	TRBV7-2	-	TRBJ2-7	CASSPNPGVGSYEQYF
few	TRBV30	-	TRBJ1-2	CAWSEGVYGYTF
few	TRBV19	TRBD2	TRBJ2-2	CASKWRGDTGELFF
few	TRBV11-3	TRBD1	TRBJ2-7	CASSTSGTGGSYEQYF
-	TRBV11-1	TRBD2	TRBJ2-1	CASSYQPPLAGGNEQFF
-	TRBV29-1	TRBD1	TRBJ2-3	CSVRTGGLGVDTQYF
few	TRBV15	TRBD2	TRBJ2-3	CATSRRSGGDTDTQYF
-	TRBV6-1	-	TRBJ2-3	CASSDLEGGPVFEDTQYF
-	TRBV6-5	-	TRBJ2-7	CASSYSPQPYVGVEQYF
-	TRBV13	TRBD1	TRBJ2-1	CASSNRDRGRDEQFF
few	TRBV14	TRBD1	TRBJ2-7	CASAGGYYEQYF
few	TRBV28	-	TRBJ1-6	CASSLSGGTVTPLHF
few	TRBV5-1	-	TRBJ2-7	CASSLGDSEQYF
-	TRBV7-3	-	TRBJ2-1	CASSLMGSNNEQFF
-	TRBV27	-	-	CASLGPDYEQYF
-	TRBV27	TRBD2	TRBJ2-1	CASSPLAGVVQFF
-	TRBV6-6	-	TRBJ1-1	CASSGGPGTNTEAFF
few	TRBV20-1	TRBD2	TRBJ2-4	CSAVPGGSSKNIQYF
-	TRBV4-3	-	TRBJ1-2	CASSQEAGWTYGYTF
-	TRBV6-5	-	TRBJ1-4	CASSPGQAREKLFF
once	TRBV7-2	-	TRBJ1-1	CAGSLRGMNTEAFF
-	TRBV10-3	-	TRBJ2-5	CAISKGDRAQETQYF
few	TRBV7-3	-	TRBJ2-6	CASSLTGGAGANVLTF
-	TRBV2	-	TRBJ2-5	CASREQETQYF
few	TRBV20-1	TRBD2	TRBJ2-1	CSASQRGYNEQFF
-	TRBV12-3/TRBV12-4	-	TRBJ1-2	CASSFGGENYGYTF
few	TRBV6-5	-	TRBJ2-7	CASSDPRGDYEQYF
few	TRBV20-1	TRBD1	TRBJ1-5	CSGSRGTGVNQPQHF
few	TRBV6-6	-	TRBJ1-5	CASSYSTLDQPQHF
few	TRBV5-5	-	TRBJ2-7	CASSPTWYEQYF
few	TRBV7-9	-	TRBJ1-2	CASSLPLGYTF
-	TRBV27	-	-	CASSLIRAKGETQYF
-	TRBV2	TRBD1	TRBJ1-1	CASDRQGINTEAFF
-	TRBV6-6	TRBD2	-	CASRYIAGETQYF
-	TRBV7-2	-	TRBJ2-7	CASSLVDFYEQYF
few	TRBV7-2	TRBD1	TRBJ1-6	CASSLVRTGLSPLHF
few	TRBV29-1	-	TRBJ2-1	CSVDGGQTYNEQFF
-	TRBV29-1	-	TRBJ2-5	CSVPGAFQETQYF
many	TRBV10-3	-	TRBJ2-5	CAISETGRTQYF
few	TRBV20-1	-	TRBJ1-5	CSASGRYSNQPQHF